The present TCR beta chain was sequenced within a study of neoadjuvant anti-PD-1 for oral cavity cancer. Generated by immunoSEQ multiplex PCR, the TCRdb table keeps only in-frame clones and is missing some. The profile shows 14,000 or so clones, 55% to 65% of them singletons. This CDR3 has 13 residues. The J segment lost 3 bases and the V segment lost 7 bases, leaving 5 bases of the junction unmatched. Germline V gene sequence: CDR1 SGHRS, CDR2 YFSETQ. V usage is TRBV5-1 and J usage is TRBJ1-2, with TRBD1 matching 8 bases. The TCR sequence derives from a person aged 35-80 years with oral cavity squamous cell carcinoma. This specimen consisted of PBMCs, obtained before nivolumab (anti-PD-1) treatment. CDR3 sequence: CASHTGGDYGYTF. The CDR3 DNA reads as TGCGCCAGCCACACAGGGGGGGACTATGGCTACACCTTC.